This T cell receptor beta chain derives from a study of T cell repertoires in cytomegalovirus infection. Study results and limitations: Identification of carriers of CMV plus the relevant HLA was achieved through cumulative public TCR beta family frequency. What dominated the ex vivo response were HLA-C-restricted CMV-specific TCR beta clonotypes.

Via MiXCR, TCRdb re-called the reads, giving one row per CDR3 protein. Of roughly 640,000 distinct CDR3 sequences listed, roughly 24% are singletons. Trimming cost V 5 bases and J 0 bases; bases outside gene matches: 9. CDR1 and CDR2 (germline): PRHDT, FYEKMQ (reference sequence). The CDR3 is 18 amino acids. On this clonotype itself: Its antigen is unknown.

The sample was CD8+ T cells from PBMCs. The rearrangement joins TRBV13 to TRBJ2-6; TRBD1 matches at 8 bases. This receptor was obtained from a human donor in good health (CMV status not recorded). Some clones in this sample may be carry-over from other donors' samples. The CDR3 spells CASSDQQGESSGANVLTF. CDR3 nucleotides: TGTGCCAGCAGCGATCAACAGGGGGAAAGCTCTGGGGCCAACGTCCTGACTTTC.